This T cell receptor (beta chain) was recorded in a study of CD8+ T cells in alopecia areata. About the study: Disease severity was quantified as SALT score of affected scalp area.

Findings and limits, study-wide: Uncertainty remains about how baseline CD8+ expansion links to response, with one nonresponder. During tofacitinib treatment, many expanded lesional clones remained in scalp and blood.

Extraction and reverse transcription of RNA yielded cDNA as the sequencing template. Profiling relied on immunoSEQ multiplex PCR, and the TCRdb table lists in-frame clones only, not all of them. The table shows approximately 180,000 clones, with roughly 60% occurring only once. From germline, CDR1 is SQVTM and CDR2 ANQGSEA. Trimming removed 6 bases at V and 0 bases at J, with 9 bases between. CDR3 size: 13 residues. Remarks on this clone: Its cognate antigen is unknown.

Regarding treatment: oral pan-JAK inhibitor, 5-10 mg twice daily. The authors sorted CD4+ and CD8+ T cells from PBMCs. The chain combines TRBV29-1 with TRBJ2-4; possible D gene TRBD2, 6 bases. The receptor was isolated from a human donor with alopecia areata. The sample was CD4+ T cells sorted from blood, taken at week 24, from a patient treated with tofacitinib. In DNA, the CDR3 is TGCAGCGTCGGGACTTTAGCCAAAAACATTCAGTACTTC. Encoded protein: CSVGTLAKNIQYF.